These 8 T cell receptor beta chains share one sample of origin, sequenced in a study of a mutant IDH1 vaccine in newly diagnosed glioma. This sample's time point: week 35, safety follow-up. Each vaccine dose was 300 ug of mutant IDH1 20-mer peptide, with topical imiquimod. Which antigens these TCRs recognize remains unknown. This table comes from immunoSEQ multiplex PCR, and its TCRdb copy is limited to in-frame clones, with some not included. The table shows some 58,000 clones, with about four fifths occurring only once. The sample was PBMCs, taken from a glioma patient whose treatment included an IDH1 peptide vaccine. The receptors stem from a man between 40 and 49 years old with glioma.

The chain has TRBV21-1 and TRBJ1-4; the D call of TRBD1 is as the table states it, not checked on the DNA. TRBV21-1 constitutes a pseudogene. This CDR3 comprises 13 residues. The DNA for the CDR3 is TGTGCCAGCAGCGGGACAGGATATGAAAAACTGTTTTTT. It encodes CASSGTGYEKLFF.

CDR3 in amino acids: CASSLVRAGETQYF. In DNA, the CDR3 is TGTGCCAGCAGCTTAGTCAGGGCGGGAGAGACCCAGTACTTC. J is TRBJ2-5 and V is TRBV7-2; either TRBD1 or TRBD2 may supply D (5 bases each). Trimming removed 1 base at V and 4 bases at J, with 10 bases between. Germline V lookup: CDR1 SGHTA, CDR2 FQGNSA. The CDR3 has 14 residues.

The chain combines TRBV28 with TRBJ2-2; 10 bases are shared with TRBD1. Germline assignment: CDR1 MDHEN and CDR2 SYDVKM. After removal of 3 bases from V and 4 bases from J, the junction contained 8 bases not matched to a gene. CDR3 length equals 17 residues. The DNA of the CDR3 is TGTGCCAGCAGTTTTGGGTTCCGGGACAGGGGCACCGGGGAGCTGTTTTTT. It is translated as CASSFGFRDRGTGELFF.

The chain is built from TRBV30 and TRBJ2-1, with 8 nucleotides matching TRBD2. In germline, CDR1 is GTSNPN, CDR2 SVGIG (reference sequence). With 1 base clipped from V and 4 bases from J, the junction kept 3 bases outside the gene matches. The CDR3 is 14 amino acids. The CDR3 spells CAWSAGGGYNEQFF. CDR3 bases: TGTGCCTGGAGTGCGGGAGGGGGGTACAATGAGCAGTTCTTC.

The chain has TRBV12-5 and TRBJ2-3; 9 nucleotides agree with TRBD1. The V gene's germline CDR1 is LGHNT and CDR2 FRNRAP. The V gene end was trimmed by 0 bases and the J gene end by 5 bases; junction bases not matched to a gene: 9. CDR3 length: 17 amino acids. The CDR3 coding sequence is TGTGCTAGTGGTTTGGTACAGGGGGCCCCCGGGTTAGATACGCAGTATTTT. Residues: CASGLVQGAPGLDTQYF. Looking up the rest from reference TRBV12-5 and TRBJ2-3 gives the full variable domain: DARVTQTPRHKVTEMGQEVTMRCQPILGHNTVFWYRQTMMQGLELLAYFRNRAPLDDSGMPKDRFSAEMPDATLATLKIQPSEPRDSAVYFCASGLVQGAPGLDTQYFGPGTRLTVL.

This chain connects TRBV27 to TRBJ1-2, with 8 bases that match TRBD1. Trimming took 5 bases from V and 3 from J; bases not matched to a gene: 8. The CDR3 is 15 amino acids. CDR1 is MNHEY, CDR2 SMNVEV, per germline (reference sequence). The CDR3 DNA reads TGTGCCAGCAGTCACGACAGGGGTTTTTACTATGGCTACACCTTC. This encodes CASSHDRGFYYGYTF.

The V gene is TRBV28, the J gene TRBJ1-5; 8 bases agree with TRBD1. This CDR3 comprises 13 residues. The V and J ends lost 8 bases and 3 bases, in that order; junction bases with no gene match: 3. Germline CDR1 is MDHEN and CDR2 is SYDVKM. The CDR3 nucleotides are TGTGCCAGCGGGGACAGGACCAATCAGCCCCAGCATTTT. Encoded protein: CASGDRTNQPQHF.

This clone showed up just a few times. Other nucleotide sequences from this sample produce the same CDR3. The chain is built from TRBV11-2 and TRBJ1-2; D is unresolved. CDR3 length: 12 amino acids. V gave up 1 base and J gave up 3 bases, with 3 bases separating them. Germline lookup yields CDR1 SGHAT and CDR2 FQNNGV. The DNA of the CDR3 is TGTGCCAGCAGCTTAGGGGACTATGGCTACACCTTC. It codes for CASSLGDYGYTF.